These 28 T cell receptor beta chains came from one sample sequenced in a study of cytotoxic CD8 clonotypes in ibrutinib-treated CLL. TCRdb keeps only in-frame clones here, not all; method: immunoSEQ multiplex PCR. The table lists over 120,000 clones, 79% of them singletons. Sequencing was performed on PBMCs, taken after 12 months of ibrutinib treatment. Receptor source: a human donor with chronic lymphocytic leukemia.

This clone turned up a few times. The chain combines TRBV9 with TRBJ2-2, with TRBD1 matching over 8 bases. This CDR3 comprises 16 residues. J lost 3 bases, V lost 0 bases, and 4 bases had no gene match. In germline, CDR1 is SGDLS, CDR2 YYNGEE. The CDR3: CASSVGTGKDTGELFF. As DNA, the CDR3 is TGTGCCAGCAGCGTAGGGACAGGGAAGGACACCGGGGAGCTGTTTTTT. Looking up the rest from reference TRBV9 and TRBJ2-2 gives the full variable domain: DSGVTQTPKHLITATGQRVTLRCSPRSGDLSVYWYQQSLDQGLQFLIQYYNGEERAKGNILERFSAQQFPDLHSELNLSSLELGDSALYFCASSVGTGKDTGELFFGEGSRLTVL.

The rearrangement joins TRBV19 to TRBJ1-5, with TRBD1 as a possible D gene (6 bases). CDR1 LNHDA and CDR2 SQIVND come from the germline V gene (reference sequence). The CDR3 loop spans 21 amino acids. Trimming cost V 0 bases and J 4 bases, with 28 bases left between them. The CDR3 loop is CASSIDPGGHTWTVRNQPQHF. CDR3 bases: TGTGCCAGTAGTATAGATCCGGGGGGACATACTTGGACGGTAAGAAATCAGCCCCAGCATTTT.

The V and J genes are TRBV30 and TRBJ2-7; possible D gene TRBD1, 5 bases. The length of the CDR3 is 17 residues. CDR1 is GTSNPN, CDR2 SVGIG, per germline (reference sequence). V was clipped by 0 bases and J by 6 bases, with 24 bases between them. The CDR3 region is CAWSVWGVGSYFSEQYF. The CDR3 nucleotides read TGTGCCTGGAGTGTATGGGGCGTCGGGTCCTACTTTTCCGAGCAGTACTTC.

The chain couples TRBV4-3 to TRBJ1-1; D gene uncertain. Germline V gene sequence: CDR1 LGHNA, CDR2 YSLEER. Trimming removed 0 bases from V and 1 base from J, with 9 bases in between. CDR3 length: 15 residues. The chain's CDR3 is CASSQDPIPNTEAFF. In DNA, the CDR3 is TGCGCCAGCAGCCAAGATCCCATACCGAACACTGAAGCTTTCTTT.

The chain couples TRBV5-1 to TRBJ1-1, with D hard to call. The CDR3 has 13 residues. Germline V CDR1 and CDR2: SGHRS, YFSETQ. V lost 1 base and J lost 7, with 11 bases in between. Written as DNA, the CDR3 is TGCGCCAGCAGCTTGTTGCAGGTCGGTGAAGCTTTCTTT. Protein sequence: CASSLLQVGEAFF.

The chain combines TRBV6-5 with TRBJ2-5; D gene uncertain. V was pared by 0 bases and J by 7 bases, with 6 bases between. CDR3 size: 12 residues. In germline, CDR1 is MNHEY, CDR2 SVGAGI. As DNA, the CDR3 is TGTGCCAGCAGTTACTCCCCCGGGACCCAGTACTTC. Translating it yields CASSYSPGTQYF.

The CDR3 DNA is TGTGCCTGGAGTGTAGGTAGGGTTAAGAACGAGCAGTACTTC. It yields the protein CAWSVGRVKNEQYF. The chain employs TRBV30 and TRBJ2-7, with D uncertain. With 0 bases removed from V and 5 bases from J, the gap between germline ends came to 14 bases. There are 14 residues in the CDR3. Germline lookup yields CDR1 GTSNPN and CDR2 SVGIG (reference sequence).

This chain joins TRBV9 and TRBJ2-7; possible D gene TRBD2, 6 bases. This CDR3 spans 15 amino acids. Germline assignment: CDR1 SGDLS and CDR2 YYNGEE. Trimming took off 0 bases at V and 1 base at J, with 11 bases between the two ends. The CDR3 DNA is TGTGCCAGCAGCGTAGAGTCGGGAGTATCCTACGAGCAGTACTTC. Protein: CASSVESGVSYEQYF.

This chain joins TRBV4-3 and TRBJ2-7; TRBD2 agrees at 10 bases. The CDR3 has 14 residues. The V gene's germline CDR1 is LGHNA and CDR2 YSLEER. J gave up 3 bases and V 1 base, and 0 bases lay outside the gene matches. This chain's CDR3 is CASSQGTSGYEQYF. In DNA form, the CDR3 reads TGCGCCAGCAGCCAAGGGACTAGCGGCTACGAGCAGTACTTC.

The chain uses TRBV4-1 and TRBJ2-1, with 13 bases lining up with TRBD2. Per germline, CDR1 MGHRA and CDR2 YSYEKL. This CDR3 spans 15 amino acids. V shed 4 bases, J shed 5 bases, and the junction held 2 bases outside the gene matches. The chain's CDR3 is CASSRGLAGDNEQFF. Here the CDR3 DNA reads TGCGCCAGCAGCCGTGGACTAGCGGGAGACAATGAGCAGTTCTTC.

The CDR3 DNA sequence: TGCAGCGTGCTGGTTACAGGGACGAACACTGAAGCTTTCTTT. This encodes CSVLVTGTNTEAFF. This chain connects TRBV29-1 to TRBJ1-1; TRBD1 might be the D (6 bases). The CDR3 runs to 14 residues. Germline loops: CDR1 SQVTM, CDR2 ANQGSEA. Trimming removed 6 bases at V and 1 base at J, with 15 bases between.

CDR3 region: CASSEPSGGGDTQYF. The DNA for the CDR3 is TGCGCCAGCAGTGAGCCTAGCGGGGGCGGAGATACGCAGTATTTT. This chain links TRBV10-1 with TRBJ2-3, with 10 bases fitting TRBD2. The CDR3 length is 15 residues. V lost 2 bases, J lost 5 bases, and 4 bases stayed unmatched. CDR1 is WNHNN and CDR2 is SYGVQD in the germline V gene (reference sequence).

The table lists this clone with a count of one. The rearrangement links TRBV4-2 to TRBJ2-7; 12 positions match TRBD2. CDR1 is LGHNA, CDR2 YNFKEQ, per germline. V gave up 1 base and J gave up 4 bases; unmatched junction bases: 2. The CDR3 is 15 residues long. CDR3 sequence reads: CASSQGLAGAYEQYF. The CDR3 region has the DNA TGTGCCAGCAGCCAAGGACTAGCGGGAGCGTACGAGCAGTACTTC.

The CDR3 DNA reads as TGCGCCAGCAGCTTGGCAACCTCTCCTGGCGAGCAGTACTTC. This translates into CASSLATSPGEQYF. The chain employs TRBV5-1 and TRBJ2-7, with D unresolved. Looked up from germline, CDR1 is SGHRS and CDR2 is YFSETQ. CDR3 length equals 14 residues. Trimming took off 0 bases at V and 6 bases at J, with 13 bases between the two ends. Full variable domain (remainder filled in from reference TRBV5-1 and TRBJ2-7): KAGVTQTPRYLIKTRGQQVTLSCSPISGHRSVSWYQQTPGQGLQFLFEYFSETQRNKGNFPGRFSGRQFSNSRSEMNVSTLELGDSALYLCASSLATSPGEQYFGPGTRLTVT.

The rearrangement joins TRBV5-5 to TRBJ1-2; TRBD1 matches 9 bases. V shed 2 bases, J shed 8 bases, and the junction held 4 bases outside the gene matches. Germline V gene sequence: CDR1 SGHKS, CDR2 YYEKEE (reference sequence). The CDR3 consists of 13 residues. CDR3 protein: CASSLGTGRGYTF. CDR3 bases: TGTGCCAGCAGCTTAGGGACAGGGCGCGGCTACACCTTC.

This clone was counted between two and nine times. V and J are TRBV15 and TRBJ1-2; the D gene is possibly TRBD1 (6 bases). Germline CDR1 and CDR2: LNHNV and YYDKDF (reference sequence). With 0 bases removed from V and 2 bases from J, the gap between germline ends came to 10 bases. The CDR3 sequence is 15 residues long. CDR3 bases: TGTGCCACCAGCAGAGACTGGACAGTGAACTATGGCTACACCTTC. This codes for CATSRDWTVNYGYTF. Full variable domain (missing parts from reference TRBV15 and TRBJ1-2): DAMVIQNPRYQVTQFGKPVTLSCSQTLNHNVMYWYQQKSSQAPKLLFHYYDKDFNNEADTPDNFQSRRPNTSFCFLDIRSPGLGDTAMYLCATSRDWTVNYGYTFGSGTRLTVV.

The chain has TRBV10-3 and TRBJ2-5, with D possibly matching TRBD1 (6 bases). Trimming removed 2 bases from V and 3 bases from J, with 7 bases in between. In germline, CDR1 is ENHRY, CDR2 SYGVKD. The CDR3 sequence is 13 residues long. CDR3 DNA: TGTGCCATCAGTGAGAGACAGGAAGAGACCCAGTACTTC. Translation: CAISERQEETQYF.

In its sample, this clone was seen once. This rearrangement joins TRBV6-5 to TRBJ1-2; a weak D match, TRBD1 (6 bases). The ends were cut back, 7 bases at V and 2 bases at J, with 11 bases in the middle. The CDR3 is made up of 13 amino acids. From germline, CDR1 is MNHEY and CDR2 SVGAGI. The CDR3 DNA reads TGTGCCAGCACCTACGGACAGAACTATGGCTACACCTTC. It codes for CASTYGQNYGYTF.

This chain links TRBV27 with TRBJ2-1, with D unclear. This CDR3 has 14 residues. Deletions cut 0 bases from V and 6 bases from J, with 9 bases between. Germline CDR1 is MNHEY and CDR2 is SMNVEV (reference sequence). In DNA, the CDR3 is TGTGCCAGCAGTTTATCGTCCCTTAGCAATGAGCAGTTCTTC. Its translation: CASSLSSLSNEQFF.

This chain connects TRBV6-5 to TRBJ2-7; D ambiguous. The CDR3 spans 13 residues. CDR1 MNHEY and CDR2 SVGAGI come from the germline V gene. V lost 2 bases and J 3 bases, leaving 8 bases between the germline ends. The CDR3 coding sequence is TGTGCCAGCAGTTACGGCTACAACTACGAGCAGTACTTC. As protein: CASSYGYNYEQYF.

The chain carries TRBV28 and TRBJ2-7; possible D gene TRBD2, 6 bases. Deletions cut 5 bases from V and 2 bases from J, with 13 bases between. The length of the CDR3 is 14 residues. Germline lookup yields CDR1 MDHEN and CDR2 SYDVKM. The CDR3 protein is CASSLVRGPYEQYF. The CDR3 DNA reads TGTGCCAGCAGTCTTGTGCGGGGCCCCTACGAGCAGTACTTC.

The chain links TRBV10-3 to TRBJ1-5, with D unclear. The V end lost 2 bases, the J end lost 5 bases, and 7 bases lay between the germline ends. CDR3 length: 13 residues. From germline, CDR1 is ENHRY and CDR2 SYGVKD. For the CDR3, the DNA is TGTGCCATCAGTGAGGTTGCGCATCAGCCCCAGCATTTT. Amino acids: CAISEVAHQPQHF.

In this sample, this clone turned up once. The J gene is TRBJ2-5, the V gene TRBV7-6; TRBD2 matches at 7 bases. CDR1 and CDR2 from the germline V gene are SGHVS and FNYEAQ. V lost 5 bases, J lost 5 bases, and 14 bases stayed unmatched. This CDR3 region has 16 residues. CDR3 loop: CASSPFAGASDETQYF. The CDR3 DNA reads as TGTGCCAGCAGCCCCTTTGCGGGAGCCTCCGATGAGACCCAGTACTTC.

V and J are TRBV27 and TRBJ2-2, with D maybe TRBD1 (5 bases). The CDR3 is 16 amino acids. Germline CDR1 reads MNHEY; CDR2 reads SMNVEV (reference sequence). The V end was cut by 1 base, the J end by 1 base, with 10 bases between. DNA of the CDR3: TGTGCCAGCAGTTTATGGAGCAGGGAGAACACCGGGGAGCTGTTTTTT. Residues: CASSLWSRENTGELFF.

The rearrangement links TRBV5-4 to TRBJ2-5; D not resolved. Germline lookup yields CDR1 SGHNT and CDR2 YYREEE (reference sequence). This CDR3 spans 13 amino acids. The V gene lost 3 bases and the J gene lost 2 bases, with 8 bases spanning the gap. In DNA, the CDR3 is TGTGCCAGCAGCTCGGCCTATCAAGAGACCCAGTACTTC. This translates into CASSSAYQETQYF.

A single count supports this clone. The J gene is TRBJ2-7, the V gene TRBV27; maybe TRBD2 (6 bases). The CDR3 totals 14 residues. Germline CDR1 MNHEY, CDR2 SMNVEV (reference sequence). Trimming took 5 bases from V and 3 from J, leaving 14 bases between them. CDR3 in DNA: TGTGCCAGCAGTCTTTATGGGAGGAGCTACGAGCAGTACTTC. Its translation: CASSLYGRSYEQYF.

V is TRBV9 and J is TRBJ1-2; 9 positions agree with TRBD1. The CDR3 contains 14 residues. Germline V gene lookup returns CDR1 SGDLS and CDR2 YYNGEE. The trim removed 3 bases at V and 8 bases at J, leaving 8 bases unmatched. This chain's CDR3 is CASSGGTGRGGYTF. CDR3 nucleotide sequence: TGTGCCAGCAGCGGGGGGACAGGGCGAGGCGGCTACACCTTC. The complete variable domain, with remaining parts taken from reference TRBV9 and TRBJ1-2, reads DSGVTQTPKHLITATGQRVTLRCSPRSGDLSVYWYQQSLDQGLQFLIQYYNGEERAKGNILERFSAQQFPDLHSELNLSSLELGDSALYFCASSGGTGRGGYTFGSGTRLTVV.

The chain combines TRBV27 with TRBJ2-5, with D uncertain. V dropped 2 bases and J dropped 5 bases, with 12 bases sitting between them. Looked up from germline, CDR1 is MNHEY and CDR2 is SMNVEV (reference sequence). This CDR3 has 14 residues. The CDR3 here is CASSLRHQQETQYF. The CDR3 nucleotides are TGTGCCAGCAGTTTACGGCATCAACAGGAGACCCAGTACTTC.